This entry concerns a single TCR beta chain. These data belong to a study of blood T cell repertoires in COVID-19. Across the whole study: Spain, Italy and the United States supplied samples that represented acute and convalescent COVID-19. T cells, B-cell-depleted T cells, or PBMCs supplied cDNA or gDNA.

As processed by the authors: Reference gene primer amplification gave nucleated cell count estimates. TCRdb's copy holds only in-frame clones and misses some; the assay was immunoSEQ multiplex PCR. The D gene and trimming were derived from the DNA, and the V and J assignments and clone size from that table. Altogether roughly 180,000 clones are present, about nine tenths being singletons, with the ten largest covering about 2.1%. Germline V lookup: CDR1 LGHNA, CDR2 YNFKEQ. V was shortened by 0 bases and J by 4 bases, with 4 bases between the two germline ends. CDR3 length: 13 amino acids. The TCR comes from a man between 65 and 80 years old with active or convalescent COVID-19. The chain joins TRBV4-2 to TRBJ1-5; no clear D. Sequencing was performed on peripheral blood. The CDR3 spells CASSQERNQPQHF. CDR3 bases: TGTGCCAGCAGCCAAGAGCGAAATCAGCCCCAGCATTTT.